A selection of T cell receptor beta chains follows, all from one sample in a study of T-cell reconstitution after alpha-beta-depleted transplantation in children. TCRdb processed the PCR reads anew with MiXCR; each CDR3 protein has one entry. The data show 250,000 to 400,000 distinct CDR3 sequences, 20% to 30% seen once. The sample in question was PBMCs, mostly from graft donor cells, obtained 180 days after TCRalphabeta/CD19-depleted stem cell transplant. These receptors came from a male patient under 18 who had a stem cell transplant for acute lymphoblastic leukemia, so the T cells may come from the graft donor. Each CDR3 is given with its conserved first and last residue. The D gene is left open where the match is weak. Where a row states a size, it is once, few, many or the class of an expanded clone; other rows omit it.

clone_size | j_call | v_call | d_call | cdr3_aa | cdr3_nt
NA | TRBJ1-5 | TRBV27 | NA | CASRITGGNQPQHF | TGTGCCAGCAGAATTACAGGAGGCAATCAGCCCCAGCATTTT
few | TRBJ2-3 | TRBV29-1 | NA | CSACWVQHTDTQYF | TGCAGCGCCTGCTGGGTGCAGCACACAGATACGCAGTATTTT
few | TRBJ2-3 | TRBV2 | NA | CAIPRLPDTQYF | TGTGCCATCCCGAGGTTGCCGGATACGCAGTATTTT
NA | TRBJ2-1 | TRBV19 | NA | CASSRDTPTNNEQFF | TGTGCCAGTAGCCGGGACACCCCAACGAACAATGAGCAGTTCTTC
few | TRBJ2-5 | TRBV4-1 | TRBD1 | CASSQQGEETQYF | TGCGCCAGCAGCCAACAGGGGGAAGAGACCCAGTACTTC
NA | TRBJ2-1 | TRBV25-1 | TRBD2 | CASSSAGVRYNEQFF | TGTGCCAGCAGCTCAGCGGGAGTACGCTACAATGAGCAGTTCTTC
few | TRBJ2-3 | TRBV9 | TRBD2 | CASSVTGLAGAQYF | TGTGCCAGCAGCGTGACGGGACTAGCGGGAGCGCAGTATTTT
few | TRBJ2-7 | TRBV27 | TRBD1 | CASSPHETGVPKQYF | TGTGCCAGCAGCCCTCACGAGACAGGGGTCCCCAAGCAGTACTTC
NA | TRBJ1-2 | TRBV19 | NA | CASSIRDRYGYTF | TGTGCCAGTAGTATCAGGGATAGGTATGGCTACACCTTC
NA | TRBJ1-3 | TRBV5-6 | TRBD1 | CASRNRGGNTIYF | TGTGCCAGCAGAAACAGGGGCGGAAACACCATATATTTT
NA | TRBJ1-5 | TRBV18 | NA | CASSPRNEGSNQPQHF | TGTGCCAGCTCACCACGGAATGAGGGCTCCAATCAGCCCCAGCATTTT
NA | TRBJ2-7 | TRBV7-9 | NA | CASSPTLSGDEQYF | TGTGCCAGCAGCCCTACATTATCGGGGGACGAGCAGTACTTC
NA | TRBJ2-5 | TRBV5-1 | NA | CASSLEFETQYF | TGCGCCAGCAGCTTGGAATTCGAGACCCAGTACTTC
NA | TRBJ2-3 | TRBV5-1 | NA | CASSLDRAADTQYF | TGCGCCAGCAGCTTGGACAGGGCTGCAGATACGCAGTATTTT
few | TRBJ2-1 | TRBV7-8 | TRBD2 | CASSSLAGANNEQFF | TGTGCCAGCAGCTCCTTAGCGGGAGCAAACAATGAGCAGTTCTTC
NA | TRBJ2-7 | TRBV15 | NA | CATSRVGAGEQYF | TGTGCCACCAGCAGAGTAGGGGCGGGCGAGCAGTACTTC
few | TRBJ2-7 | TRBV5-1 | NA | CASSLAAGRSSYEQYF | TGCGCCAGCAGCTTGGCCGCGGGACGGAGCTCCTACGAGCAGTACTTC
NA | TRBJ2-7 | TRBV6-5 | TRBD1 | CASSWGTGRYEQYF | TGTGCCAGCAGTTGGGGGACAGGCAGATACGAGCAGTACTTC
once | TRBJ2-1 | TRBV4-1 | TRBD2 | CASSQSRLAGVPYNEQFF | TGCGCCAGCAGCCAAAGTAGACTAGCGGGAGTCCCCTACAATGAGCAGTTCTTC
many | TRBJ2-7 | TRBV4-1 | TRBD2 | CASSQAGGPHEQYF | TGCGCCAGCAGCCAGGCGGGAGGCCCCCACGAGCAGTACTTC
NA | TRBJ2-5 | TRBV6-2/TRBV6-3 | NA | CASSQGWRKETQYF | TGTGCCAGCAGCCAAGGTTGGCGGAAAGAGACCCAGTACTTC
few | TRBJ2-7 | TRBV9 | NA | CASSIHQTGTAVGEQYF | TGTGCCAGCAGCATTCACCAGACCGGGACTGCCGTTGGGGAGCAGTACTTC
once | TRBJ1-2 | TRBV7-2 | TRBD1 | CASSPPGVQGAYGYTF | TGTGCCAGCAGCCCCCCTGGGGTACAGGGGGCATATGGCTACACCTTC
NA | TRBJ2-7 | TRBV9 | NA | CASSPYATSYEQYF | TGTGCCAGCAGTCCGTATGCAACCTCCTACGAGCAGTACTTC